The rows below give T cell receptor beta chains drawn from one sample of a study of blood T cell repertoires in COVID-19. TCRdb keeps only in-frame clones here, not all; method: immunoSEQ multiplex PCR. Here the sample spans 130,000 or so clones, 84% being singletons. What was sequenced was peripheral blood. The receptors here all came from a woman aged 55-69 years with acute or convalescent COVID-19. Both conserved end residues are part of each CDR3. Each record gives: clone size, J gene, V gene, D gene, CDR3 protein, CDR3 DNA. D genes are given only for firm matches. Clone size appears in some rows only: once, few, many, or a class for an expanded clone.

size: -; J: TRBJ1-5; V: TRBV4-1; D: -; CDR3: CASSHRQARQPQHF; DNA: TGCGCCAGCAGCCACCGACAGGCGAGGCAGCCCCAGCATTTT
size: once; J: TRBJ1-1; V: TRBV7-9; D: -; CDR3: CASRADSRTEAFF; DNA: TGTGCCAGCAGGGCGGATTCTAGGACTGAAGCTTTCTTT
size: -; J: TRBJ2-2; V: TRBV12-3/TRBV12-4; D: -; CDR3: CASSRGNTGELFF; DNA: TGTGCCAGCTCAAGGGGGAACACCGGGGAGCTGTTTTTT
size: -; J: TRBJ1-1; V: TRBV6-5; D: -; CDR3: CASSTYGRNTEAFF; DNA: TGTGCCAGCAGTACTTACGGGAGGAACACTGAAGCTTTCTTT
size: -; J: TRBJ2-5; V: TRBV6-1; D: TRBD2; CDR3: CASSDPSWGGAQYF; DNA: TGTGCCAGCAGTGACCCTTCGTGGGGGGGAGCCCAGTACTTC
size: -; J: TRBJ1-2; V: TRBV7-9; D: TRBD1; CDR3: CASSPGTDYYGYTF; DNA: TGTGCCAGCAGCCCAGGGACAGATTACTATGGCTACACCTTC
size: -; J: TRBJ1-1; V: TRBV4-1; D: TRBD1; CDR3: CASSHVNRQGGTEAFF; DNA: TGCGCCAGCAGCCACGTTAACAGGCAGGGGGGCACTGAAGCTTTCTTT
size: -; J: TRBJ1-1; V: TRBV29-1; D: -; CDR3: CSVVRLTEAFF; DNA: TGCAGCGTTGTTAGGCTGACAGAAGCTTTCTTT
size: -; J: TRBJ2-1; V: TRBV24-1; D: TRBD2; CDR3: CATSDRTSDEQFF; DNA: TGTGCCACCAGTGATAGGACTAGCGATGAGCAGTTCTTC
size: once; J: TRBJ1-1; V: TRBV19; D: -; CDR3: CASWSTGEKAFF; DNA: TGTGCCAGTTGGTCTACCGGAGAGAAAGCTTTCTTT
size: once; J: TRBJ1-2; V: TRBV24-1; D: TRBD1; CDR3: CATSFRGSDGYTF; DNA: TGTGCCACCAGTTTCAGGGGGAGCGATGGCTACACCTTC
size: -; J: TRBJ1-2; V: TRBV6-2/TRBV6-3; D: -; CDR3: CASSFARGNYGYTF; DNA: TGTGCCAGCAGTTTTGCCCGGGGAAACTATGGCTACACCTTC
size: -; J: TRBJ1-2; V: TRBV27; D: -; CDR3: CASSLGGEGYTF; DNA: TGTGCCAGCAGTTTAGGAGGGGAAGGCTACACCTTC
size: -; J: TRBJ2-5; V: TRBV19; D: -; CDR3: CASSISRGLQETQYF; DNA: TGTGCCAGTAGTATTTCGCGGGGGCTCCAAGAGACCCAGTACTTC
size: once; J: TRBJ2-5; V: TRBV30; D: TRBD2; CDR3: CAWTSGGGAETQYF; DNA: TGTGCCTGGACCAGCGGGGGGGGAGCAGAGACCCAGTACTTC
size: -; J: TRBJ2-5; V: TRBV4-1; D: -; CDR3: CASSQEGTSSETQYF; DNA: TGCGCCAGCAGCCAAGAAGGAACTAGCAGTGAGACCCAGTACTTC
size: -; J: TRBJ2-1; V: TRBV19; D: TRBD1; CDR3: CASSMGGQGVNEQFF; DNA: TGTGCCAGTAGTATGGGCGGACAGGGGGTAAATGAGCAGTTCTTC
size: few; J: TRBJ1-2; V: TRBV29-1; D: TRBD1; CDR3: CSVRTGLYYGYTF; DNA: TGCAGCGTTCGGACAGGTCTTTACTATGGCTACACCTTC
size: once; J: TRBJ1-3; V: TRBV29-1; D: -; CDR3: CSDRLSSGNTIYF; DNA: TGCAGCGACCGCCTGAGCTCTGGAAACACCATATATTTT
size: -; J: TRBJ2-1; V: TRBV30; D: -; CDR3: CAWSGSQGRGQFF; DNA: TGTGCCTGGAGTGGGTCCCAGGGGCGAGGTCAGTTCTTC
size: -; J: TRBJ2-1; V: TRBV6-1; D: -; CDR3: CASSESVGQSSYNEQFF; DNA: TGTGCCAGCAGTGAAAGCGTGGGTCAGAGCTCCTACAATGAGCAGTTCTTC
size: few; J: TRBJ1-6; V: TRBV19; D: TRBD1; CDR3: CASTAGQGNSPLHF; DNA: TGTGCCAGTACTGCGGGACAGGGAAATTCACCCCTCCACTTT
size: -; J: TRBJ2-1; V: TRBV4-2; D: TRBD2; CDR3: CASSQPSGGAVDEQFF; DNA: TGTGCCAGCAGCCAACCTAGCGGGGGGGCCGTGGATGAGCAGTTCTTC
size: -; J: TRBJ2-1; V: TRBV19; D: -; CDR3: CASSTSGTPPYNEQFF; DNA: TGTGCCAGTAGTACCTCCGGGACACCCCCATACAATGAGCAGTTCTTC
size: -; J: TRBJ1-2; V: TRBV2; D: -; CDR3: CASSDNAENYGYTF; DNA: TGTGCCAGCAGTGATAACGCGGAAAACTATGGCTACACCTTC
size: -; J: TRBJ1-2; V: TRBV7-9; D: TRBD1; CDR3: CASSETGQYGYTF; DNA: TGTGCCAGCAGTGAAACGGGACAGTATGGCTACACCTTC
size: -; J: TRBJ1-2; V: TRBV3-1/TRBV3-2; D: -; CDR3: CASSRADGYTF; DNA: TGTGCCAGCAGCCGGGCAGATGGCTACACCTTC
size: -; J: TRBJ1-1; V: TRBV5-1; D: -; CDR3: CASSFGQGNTEAFF; DNA: -
size: -; J: TRBJ2-3; V: TRBV5-4; D: -; CDR3: CASTTWMGRRDTQYF; DNA: TGTGCCAGCACCACCTGGATGGGGAGGAGAGATACGCAGTATTTT
size: once; J: TRBJ1-2; V: TRBV5-1; D: -; CDR3: CASSSYNREHGYTF; DNA: TGCGCCAGCAGCTCCTATAACAGGGAGCACGGCTACACCTTC
size: -; J: TRBJ1-1; V: TRBV19; D: -; CDR3: CASSTTVNTEAFF; DNA: TGTGCCAGTAGTACGACAGTTAACACTGAAGCTTTCTTT
size: -; J: TRBJ2-5; V: TRBV5-6; D: TRBD1; CDR3: CASSSSWTGYGETQYF; DNA: TGTGCCAGCAGCTCCTCGTGGACAGGGTATGGAGAGACCCAGTACTTC
size: -; J: TRBJ1-2; V: TRBV20-1; D: -; CDR3: CSALTGNGYTF; DNA: TGCAGTGCCCTGACAGGAAATGGCTACACCTTC
size: -; J: TRBJ2-3; V: TRBV5-1; D: -; CDR3: CASSPGRKDTQYF; DNA: TGCGCCAGCAGCCCGGGGAGGAAAGATACGCAGTATTTT
size: -; J: TRBJ1-1; V: TRBV3-1/TRBV3-2; D: -; CDR3: CASSQDPSRHAFF; DNA: TGTGCCAGCAGCCAAGATCCGAGCAGGCATGCTTTCTTT
size: many; J: TRBJ1-3; V: TRBV19; D: -; CDR3: CASSMTGNTIYF; DNA: TGTGCCAGTAGTATGACAGGAAACACCATATATTTT
size: -; J: TRBJ2-3; V: TRBV24-1; D: -; CDR3: CATSEPTDRMPKDTQYF; DNA: TGTGCCACCAGTGAACCCACCGACAGGATGCCCAAAGATACGCAGTATTTT
size: few; J: TRBJ1-2; V: TRBV5-1; D: -; CDR3: CASSLQTPGEDGYTF; DNA: TGCGCCAGCAGCTTACAGACCCCAGGGGAAGATGGCTACACCTTC
size: few; J: TRBJ2-7; V: TRBV5-6; D: TRBD1; CDR3: CASSPRGLSSYEQYF; DNA: TGTGCCAGCAGCCCAAGGGGGCTATCCTCCTACGAGCAGTACTTC
size: -; J: TRBJ1-4; V: TRBV28; D: TRBD1; CDR3: CATRVGTGKLFF; DNA: TGTGCCACGAGGGTGGGGACAGGTAAACTGTTTTTT
size: once; J: TRBJ1-1; V: TRBV28; D: TRBD1; CDR3: CASSTSGTGGPNTEAFF; DNA: TGTGCCAGCAGTACCTCCGGGACAGGGGGCCCGAACACTGAAGCTTTCTTT
size: -; J: TRBJ1-3; V: TRBV19; D: -; CDR3: CASSTDYPLADTIYF; DNA: TGTGCCAGTAGTACGGATTACCCGCTCGCGGACACCATATATTTT
size: -; J: TRBJ1-2; V: TRBV20-1; D: -; CDR3: CSASLDTGYTF; DNA: TGCAGTGCTAGCCTTGACACCGGCTACACCTTC
size: -; J: TRBJ2-1; V: TRBV19; D: -; CDR3: CASSTYNEQFF; DNA: TGTGCCAGTAGTACGTACAATGAGCAGTTCTTC
size: -; J: TRBJ1-3; V: TRBV7-3; D: -; CDR3: CASSPGGNTIYF; DNA: TGTGCCAGCAGCCCCGGGGGAAACACCATATATTTT
size: -; J: TRBJ1-2; V: TRBV19; D: -; CDR3: CASSTRTENYGYTF; DNA: TGTGCCAGTAGTACCCGGACTGAAAACTATGGCTACACCTTC
size: few; J: TRBJ2-1; V: TRBV30; D: TRBD1; CDR3: CACKQGARIREQFF; DNA: TGTGCCTGTAAACAGGGGGCGCGGATACGTGAGCAGTTCTTC
size: -; J: TRBJ2-2; V: TRBV6-5; D: TRBD1; CDR3: CATVPGQANTGELFF; DNA: TGTGCCACCGTACCGGGACAGGCGAACACCGGGGAGCTGTTTTTT
size: -; J: TRBJ2-5; V: TRBV6-5; D: -; CDR3: CASRGGAVPGETQYF; DNA: TGTGCCAGCAGGGGGGGGGCTGTGCCGGGGGAGACCCAGTACTTC
size: once; J: TRBJ1-3; V: TRBV19; D: -; CDR3: CASSSPQGTGNTIYF; DNA: TGTGCCAGTAGTTCTCCCCAGGGTACCGGAAACACCATATATTTT
size: -; J: TRBJ2-1; V: TRBV27; D: TRBD1; CDR3: CASSPGTGGTNEQFF; DNA: TGTGCCAGCAGTCCCGGGACAGGGGGTACGAATGAGCAGTTCTTC
size: -; J: TRBJ1-5; V: TRBV2; D: TRBD1; CDR3: CASSPGQGYQPQHF; DNA: TGTGCCAGCAGCCCAGGACAGGGGTATCAGCCCCAGCATTTT
size: -; J: TRBJ1-1; V: TRBV7-3; D: -; CDR3: CASSTQVGNTEAFF; DNA: TGTGCCAGCAGCACCCAAGTGGGCAACACTGAAGCTTTCTTT